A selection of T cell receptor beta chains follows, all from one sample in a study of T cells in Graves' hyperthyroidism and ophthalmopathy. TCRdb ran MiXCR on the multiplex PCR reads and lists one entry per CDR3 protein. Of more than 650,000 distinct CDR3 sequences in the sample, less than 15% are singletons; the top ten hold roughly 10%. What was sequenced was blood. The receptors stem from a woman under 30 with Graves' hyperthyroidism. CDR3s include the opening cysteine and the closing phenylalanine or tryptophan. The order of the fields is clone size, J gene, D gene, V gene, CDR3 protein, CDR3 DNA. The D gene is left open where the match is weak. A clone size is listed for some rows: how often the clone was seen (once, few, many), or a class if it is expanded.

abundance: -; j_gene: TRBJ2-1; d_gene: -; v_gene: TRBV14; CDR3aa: CASSQGITLGYLPRSEQFF; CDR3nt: TGTGCCAGCAGCCAAGGGATCACTTTGGGTTACCTACCCAGGTCCGAGCAGTTCTTC
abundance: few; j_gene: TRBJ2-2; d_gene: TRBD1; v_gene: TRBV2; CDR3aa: CASSVTGQGASGELFF; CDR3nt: TGTGCCAGCAGTGTTACGGGACAGGGGGCTTCCGGGGAGCTGTTTTTT
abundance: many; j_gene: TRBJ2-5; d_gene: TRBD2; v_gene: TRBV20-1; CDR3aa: CSARDWREQETQYF; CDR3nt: TGCAGTGCTAGAGATTGGCGGGAGCAAGAGACCCAGTACTTC
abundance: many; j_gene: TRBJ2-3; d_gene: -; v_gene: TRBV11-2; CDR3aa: CASSLEPLSTQYF; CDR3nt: TGTGCCAGCAGCTTAGAGCCTCTGTCGACGCAGTATTTT
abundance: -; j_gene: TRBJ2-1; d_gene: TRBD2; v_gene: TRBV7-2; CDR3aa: CASSPGGLAGLYNEQFF; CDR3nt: TGTGCCAGCAGCCCGGGGGGACTAGCGGGCCTATACAATGAGCAGTTCTTC
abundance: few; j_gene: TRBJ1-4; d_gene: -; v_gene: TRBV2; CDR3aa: CASLKKGLLATNEKLFF; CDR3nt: TGTGCCAGCTTGAAAAAGGGATTACTCGCAACTAATGAAAAACTGTTTTTT
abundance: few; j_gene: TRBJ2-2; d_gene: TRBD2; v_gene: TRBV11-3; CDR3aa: CASSLQLGLADSPNTGELFF; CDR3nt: TGTGCCAGCAGCTTACAACTGGGACTAGCGGATTCCCCGAACACCGGGGAGCTGTTTTTT
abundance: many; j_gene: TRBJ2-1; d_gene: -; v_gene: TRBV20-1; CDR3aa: CSAREGASGYEQFF; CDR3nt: TGCAGTGCTAGAGAGGGGGCGAGTGGGTATGAGCAGTTCTTC
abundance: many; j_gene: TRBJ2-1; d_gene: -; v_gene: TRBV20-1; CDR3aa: CSARQSGREGSYNEQFF; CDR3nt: TGCAGTGCTAGGCAATCGGGCCGAGAGGGATCCTACAATGAGCAGTTCTTC
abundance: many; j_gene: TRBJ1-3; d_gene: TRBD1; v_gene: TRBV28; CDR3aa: CASSPDRVSGNTIYF; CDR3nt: TGTGCCAGCAGTCCGGACAGGGTCAGCGGGAACACCATATATTTT
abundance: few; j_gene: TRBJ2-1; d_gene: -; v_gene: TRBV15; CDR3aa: CATSRDPYRTEQFF; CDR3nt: TGTGCCACCAGCAGAGACCCTTATCGAACTGAGCAGTTCTTC
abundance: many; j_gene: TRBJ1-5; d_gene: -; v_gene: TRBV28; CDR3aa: CASSSGLPGVTGNQPQHF; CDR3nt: TGTGCCAGCAGTTCCGGCTTGCCGGGGGTTACGGGCAATCAGCCCCAGCATTTT
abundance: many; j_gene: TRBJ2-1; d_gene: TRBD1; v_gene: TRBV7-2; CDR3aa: CASSLPGQAYNEQFF; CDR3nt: TGTGCCAGCAGCTTGCCGGGACAGGCGTACAATGAGCAGTTCTTC
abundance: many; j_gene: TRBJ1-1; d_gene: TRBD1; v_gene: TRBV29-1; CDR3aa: CSARRGGDGEAFF; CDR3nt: TGCAGCGCTAGAAGAGGGGGCGACGGTGAAGCTTTCTTT
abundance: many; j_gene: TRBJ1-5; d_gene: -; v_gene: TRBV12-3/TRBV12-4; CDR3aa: CASTIGRGQPQHF; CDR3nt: TGTGCCAGCACCATCGGACGGGGACAGCCCCAGCATTTT
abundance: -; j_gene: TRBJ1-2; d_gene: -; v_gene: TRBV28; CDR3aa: CASTRGQHYWGYTF; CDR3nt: TGTGCCAGCACCCGGGGTCAGCACTACTGGGGCTACACCTTC
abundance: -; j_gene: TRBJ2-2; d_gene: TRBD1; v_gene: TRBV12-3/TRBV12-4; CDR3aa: CASSQMGQTRTGELFF; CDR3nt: TGTGCCAGCAGCCAAATGGGACAGACGAGAACCGGGGAGCTGTTTTTT
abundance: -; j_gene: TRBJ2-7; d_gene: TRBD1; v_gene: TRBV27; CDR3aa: CASSSLGTGGYEQYF; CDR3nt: TGTGCCAGCAGTTCCCTGGGGACAGGGGGGTACGAGCAGTACTTC
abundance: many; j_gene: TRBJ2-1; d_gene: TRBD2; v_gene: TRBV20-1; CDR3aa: CSARWSGSKNEQFF; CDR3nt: TGCAGTGCTAGGTGGAGCGGGAGTAAAAATGAGCAGTTCTTC
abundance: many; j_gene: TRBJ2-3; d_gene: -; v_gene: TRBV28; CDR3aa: CASRVGLSTDTQYF; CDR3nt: TGTGCCAGCAGGGTCGGACTGAGCACAGATACGCAGTATTTT
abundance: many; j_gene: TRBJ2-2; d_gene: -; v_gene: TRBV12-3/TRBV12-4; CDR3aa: CASSPILTGELFF; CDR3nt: TGTGCCAGCAGTCCGATCCTCACCGGGGAGCTGTTTTTT
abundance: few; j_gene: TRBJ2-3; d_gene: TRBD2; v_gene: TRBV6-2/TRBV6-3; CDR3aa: CASSRLDSGIADTQYF; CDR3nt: TGTGCCAGCAGCCGGCTCGATAGCGGGATCGCAGATACGCAGTATTTT
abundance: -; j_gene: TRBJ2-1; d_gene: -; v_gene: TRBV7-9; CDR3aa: CASSLELVRQFF; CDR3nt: TGTGCCAGCAGCTTAGAACTAGTCCGGCAGTTCTTC
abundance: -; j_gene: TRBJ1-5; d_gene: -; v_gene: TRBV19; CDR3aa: CASSNGDISNQPQHF; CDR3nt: TGTGCCAGTAGCAATGGGGACATTTCTAATCAGCCCCAGCATTTT
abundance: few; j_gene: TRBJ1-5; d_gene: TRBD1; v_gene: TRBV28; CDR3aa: CASSPLTGTENQPQHF; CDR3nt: TGTGCCAGCAGTCCCTTAACCGGGACAGAGAATCAGCCCCAGCATTTT
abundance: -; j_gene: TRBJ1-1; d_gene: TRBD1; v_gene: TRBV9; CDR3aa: CASSVLDRATEAFF; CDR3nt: TGTGCCAGCAGCGTATTGGACAGGGCCACTGAAGCTTTCTTT
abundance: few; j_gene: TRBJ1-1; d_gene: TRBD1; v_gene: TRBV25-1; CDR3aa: CASSGGQGATEAFF; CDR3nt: TGTGCCAGCAGTGGGGGACAGGGGGCCACTGAAGCTTTCTTT
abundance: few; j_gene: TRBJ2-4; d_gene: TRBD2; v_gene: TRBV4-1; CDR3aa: CASSQDQGTSGRNIQYF; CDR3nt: TGCGCCAGCAGCCAAGATCAGGGGACTAGCGGGAGAAACATTCAGTACTTC
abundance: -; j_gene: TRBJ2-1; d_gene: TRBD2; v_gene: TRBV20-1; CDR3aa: CSGRRLAGGGVDNEQFF; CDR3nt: TGCAGTGGTAGGAGACTAGCGGGGGGGGGAGTGGACAATGAGCAGTTCTTC